Listed below are T cell receptor beta chains from one sample, sequenced in a study of Ad26.COV2.S vaccination and SARS-CoV-2 variants. Some clones are missing from TCRdb's copy, which holds only in-frame ones; the method was immunoSEQ multiplex PCR. The data contain approximately 300,000 clones, about 86% of them singletons. The input for sequencing was peripheral blood, taken in a trial of Ad26.COV2.S vaccine versus placebo. The receptor source for this set is a person aged 18 to 65 who received the Ad26.COV2.S COVID-19 vaccine or a placebo. CDR3s include the opening cysteine and the closing phenylalanine or tryptophan. The D gene is left open where the match is weak. Size tells how often a clone was seen (once, few, many) or the class of an expanded clone, and some rows leave it out.

clone_size j_call d_call v_call cdr3_aa cdr3_nt
NA TRBJ2-1 TRBD2 TRBV7-2 CASSLRTSGGGYNEQFF TGTGCCAGCAGCCTCCGGACTAGCGGGGGGGGATACAATGAGCAGTTCTTC
NA TRBJ2-7 NA TRBV5-5 CASSRMGVTYEQYF TGTGCCAGCAGCCGAATGGGGGTTACCTACGAGCAGTACTTC
NA TRBJ2-7 TRBD1 TRBV10-3 CAISEVDRASYEQYF TGTGCCATCAGTGAGGTTGACAGGGCGTCCTACGAGCAGTACTTC
NA TRBJ2-2 NA TRBV6-5 CASKWQVNTGELFF TGTGCCAGCAAATGGCAAGTCAACACCGGGGAGCTGTTTTTT
NA TRBJ2-2 TRBD2 TRBV2 CASRALAGGSAGELFF TGTGCCAGCAGGGCTCTAGCGGGGGGTTCGGCCGGGGAGCTGTTTTTT
NA TRBJ1-4 NA TRBV9 CASSVGGRMGEKLFF TGTGCCAGCAGTGTAGGGGGAAGAATGGGTGAAAAACTGTTTTTT
NA TRBJ1-6 NA TRBV7-9 CASSSEFRTNSPLHF TGTGCCAGCAGCTCCGAGTTTAGGACCAATTCACCCCTCCACTTT
NA TRBJ1-2 TRBD1 TRBV5-1 CASSLGGDRGSGYTF TGCGCCAGCAGCTTGGGGGGTGACAGGGGTTCTGGCTACACCTTC
NA TRBJ1-2 NA TRBV5-1 CASSLGTDAPYGYTF TGCGCCAGCAGCTTAGGGACGGATGCCCCCTATGGCTACACCTTC
once TRBJ1-1 NA TRBV9 CASSVVGGYSTTEAFF TGTGCCAGCAGCGTAGTAGGGGGGTACAGCACGACTGAAGCTTTCTTT
NA TRBJ2-5 NA TRBV14 CASSHRTGLYQETQYF TGTGCCAGCAGCCATCGTACAGGCCTGTACCAAGAGACCCAGTACTTC
once TRBJ1-2 NA TRBV5-6 CASSAADRNYGYTF TGTGCCAGCAGCGCGGCGGACCGAAACTATGGCTACACCTTC
NA TRBJ2-5 TRBD1 TRBV3-1/TRBV3-2 CASSQPRQGQETQYF TGTGCCAGCAGCCAGCCCCGACAGGGCCAAGAGACCCAGTACTTC
few TRBJ1-5 TRBD1 TRBV29-1 CSARTGDQPQHF TGCAGCGCTAGGACAGGGGATCAGCCCCAGCATTTT
NA TRBJ2-1 NA TRBV12-5 CASGLDLLGTGYNEQFF TGTGCTAGTGGTTTGGATCTGCTCGGGACTGGCTACAATGAGCAGTTCTTC
NA TRBJ1-6 NA TRBV5-4 CASSVRRGPGDSPLHF TGTGCCAGCAGCGTCAGAAGGGGACCTGGAGATTCACCCCTCCACTTT
NA TRBJ1-6 TRBD1 TRBV11-2 CASSFGTGNSPLHF TGTGCCAGCAGCTTTGGGACAGGGAATTCACCCCTCCACTTT
NA TRBJ1-4 NA TRBV9 CASSAHGGPGLFF TGTGCCAGCAGCGCCCACGGGGGGCCCGGGCTGTTTTTT
NA TRBJ2-1 NA TRBV7-2 CASSYGHEQFF TGTGCCAGCAGCTATGGGCATGAGCAGTTCTTC
NA TRBJ1-2 NA TRBV20-1 CSAREGTF TGCAGTGCGAGGGAAGGGACCTTC
NA TRBJ2-7 NA TRBV6-1 CASSEVRTTYEQYF TGTGCCAGCAGTGAAGTTCGGACTACTTACGAGCAGTACTTC
NA TRBJ1-1 NA TRBV7-3 CASSQRGGYTEAFF TGTGCCAGCAGCCAACGTGGGGGGTACACTGAAGCTTTCTTT
NA TRBJ2-7 NA TRBV7-2 CASSLSGGQAYEQYF TGTGCCAGCAGCTTATCCGGGGGCCAAGCCTACGAGCAGTACTTC
NA TRBJ1-4 TRBD1 TRBV29-1 CSVEGQGVEKLFF TGCAGCGTTGAGGGACAGGGGGTTGAAAAACTGTTTTTT
NA TRBJ1-5 NA TRBV29-1 CSVEVGMNQPQHF TGCAGCGTTGAAGTGGGGATGAATCAGCCCCAGCATTTT
NA TRBJ2-7 TRBD1 TRBV10-2 CASLSTGTGDGYEQYF TGCGCCAGTTTGAGTACCGGGACAGGGGACGGTTACGAGCAGTACTTC
NA TRBJ2-6 NA TRBV21-1 CASVAAGANVLTF NA
few TRBJ1-1 NA TRBV7-8 CASSWGKGLNTEAFF TGTGCCAGCAGCTGGGGTAAGGGGCTGAACACTGAAGCTTTCTTT
NA TRBJ1-3 TRBD1 TRBV5-1 CASSRRGQDRSGNTIYF TGCGCCAGCAGCCGGAGAGGACAGGACCGCTCTGGAAACACCATATATTTT
NA TRBJ1-5 TRBD1 TRBV11-2 CASSGDRGVSNQPQHF TGTGCCAGCAGCGGGGACAGGGGCGTAAGCAATCAGCCCCAGCATTTT
NA TRBJ2-7 NA TRBV6-2/TRBV6-3 CASSYSSGWGEQYF TGTGCCAGCAGTTACTCGTCGGGGTGGGGCGAGCAGTACTTC
once TRBJ1-4 NA TRBV7-8 CASSLWGGNEKLFF TGTGCCAGCAGCTTGTGGGGCGGGAATGAAAAACTGTTTTTT
once TRBJ2-1 TRBD2 TRBV6-5 CASSYYRGGVNEQFF TGTGCCAGCAGTTACTATCGGGGGGGCGTAAATGAGCAGTTCTTC
NA TRBJ2-2 TRBD1 TRBV5-4 CASSSRTGANTGELFF TGTGCCAGCAGCTCAAGGACAGGAGCCAACACCGGGGAGCTGTTTTTT
few TRBJ2-2 TRBD1 TRBV5-1 CASSSGTGLDGELFF TGCGCCAGCAGCTCCGGGACAGGGTTAGACGGGGAGCTGTTTTTT
NA TRBJ2-2 NA TRBV10-1 CASSWSRGGELFF TGCGCCAGCAGTTGGTCCAGAGGCGGGGAGCTGTTTTTT
once TRBJ2-1 NA TRBV10-3 CAIGNEQFF TGTGCCATCGGCAATGAGCAGTTCTTC
NA TRBJ1-2 TRBD1 TRBV7-2 CASSSRQGVLDYGYTF TGTGCCAGCAGCTCCCGACAGGGTGTTTTGGACTATGGCTACACCTTC
NA TRBJ2-2 NA TRBV3-1/TRBV3-2 CASRPIATGELFF TGTGCCAGCAGACCCATAGCTACTGGGGAGCTGTTTTTT
once TRBJ1-4 TRBD1 TRBV18 CASSTQGSEKLFF TGTGCCAGCTCAACACAGGGGTCTGAAAAACTGTTTTTT
NA TRBJ1-2 TRBD1 TRBV11-2 CASSFRGYDYGYTF TGTGCCAGCAGCTTCAGGGGGTACGACTATGGCTACACCTTC
once TRBJ1-2 NA TRBV10-3 CAINQGSANYGYTF TGTGCCATCAACCAGGGGAGTGCTAACTATGGCTACACCTTC
NA TRBJ1-2 TRBD1 TRBV18 CASSVGTEANYGYTF TGTGCCAGCTCAGTCGGGACAGAAGCTAACTATGGCTACACCTTC
NA TRBJ2-7 TRBD1 TRBV11-2 CASSLVEGQGVQYF TGTGCCAGCAGCTTAGTTGAGGGACAGGGAGTCCAGTACTTC
NA TRBJ1-2 NA TRBV19 CASSSTAPNYGYTF TGTGCCAGTAGTTCGACAGCCCCAAACTATGGCTACACCTTC
NA TRBJ2-1 NA TRBV5-4 CASSLRAIDEQFF TGTGCCAGCAGCTTGCGGGCCATCGATGAGCAGTTCTTC
NA TRBJ2-7 NA TRBV4-1 CASSRLGGYEQYF TGCGCCAGCAGCCGTTTAGGGGGGTACGAGCAGTACTTC
NA TRBJ2-7 NA TRBV6-5 CASSYAGAYEQYF TGTGCCAGCAGTTACGCAGGGGCCTACGAGCAGTACTTC